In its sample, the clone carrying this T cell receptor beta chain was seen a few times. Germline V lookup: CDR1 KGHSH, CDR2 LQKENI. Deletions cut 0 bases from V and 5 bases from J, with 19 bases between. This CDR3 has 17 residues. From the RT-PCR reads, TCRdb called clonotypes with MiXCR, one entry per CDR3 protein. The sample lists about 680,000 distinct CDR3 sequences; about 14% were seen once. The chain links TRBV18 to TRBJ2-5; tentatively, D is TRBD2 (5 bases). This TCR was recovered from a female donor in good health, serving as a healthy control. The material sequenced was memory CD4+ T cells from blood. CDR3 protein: CASSPPAADLGAETQYF. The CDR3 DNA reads TGTGCCAGCTCACCACCAGCGGCGGACCTAGGCGCCGAGACCCAGTACTTC.